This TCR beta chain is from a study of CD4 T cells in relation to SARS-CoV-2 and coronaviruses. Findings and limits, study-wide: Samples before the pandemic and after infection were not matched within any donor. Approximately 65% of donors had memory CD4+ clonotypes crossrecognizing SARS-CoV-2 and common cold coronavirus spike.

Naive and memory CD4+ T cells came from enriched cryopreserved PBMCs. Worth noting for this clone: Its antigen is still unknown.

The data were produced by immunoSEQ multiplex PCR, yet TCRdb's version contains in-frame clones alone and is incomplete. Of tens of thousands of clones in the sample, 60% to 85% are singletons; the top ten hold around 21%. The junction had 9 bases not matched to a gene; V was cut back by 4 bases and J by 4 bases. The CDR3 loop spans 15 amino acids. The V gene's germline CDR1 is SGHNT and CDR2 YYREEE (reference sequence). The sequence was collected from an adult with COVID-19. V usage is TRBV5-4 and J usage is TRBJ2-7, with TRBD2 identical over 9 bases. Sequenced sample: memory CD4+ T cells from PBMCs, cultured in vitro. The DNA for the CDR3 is TGTGCCAGCAGCGCCTTGGCGGGAGGGCAATACGAGCAGTACTTC. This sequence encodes CASSALAGGQYEQYF.